The rows below give T cell receptor beta chains drawn from one sample of a study of a mutant IDH1 vaccine in newly diagnosed glioma. Clones were sequenced by immunoSEQ multiplex PCR, and TCRdb holds only the in-frame ones, with some missing. The sample has 45,000 or so clones; approximately 90% are singletons. These receptors lack a known antigen. The sequencing here drew on PBMCs, taken from a glioma patient whose treatment included an IDH1 peptide vaccine. Receptor source: a woman aged 35 to 49 with glioma. The CDR3 runs from the conserved cysteine through the conserved F or W. Each record gives: J gene, V gene, CDR3 protein.

J gene: TRBJ1-2
V gene: TRBV7-9
CDR3 protein: CASSFGNYGYTF

J gene: TRBJ1-2
V gene: TRBV2
CDR3 protein: CASTEQGSNYGYTF

J gene: TRBJ1-5
V gene: TRBV19
CDR3 protein: CASSIGRTGDRNQPQHF

J gene: TRBJ2-7
V gene: TRBV5-1
CDR3 protein: CASSFGGGDYEQYF

J gene: TRBJ2-1
V gene: TRBV6-5
CDR3 protein: CASSRRVAGDNEQFF

J gene: TRBJ1-1
V gene: TRBV5-4
CDR3 protein: CASIPNRGGTEAFF

J gene: TRBJ1-1
V gene: TRBV18
CDR3 protein: CASSRQGGNTEAFF

J gene: TRBJ2-3
V gene: TRBV19
CDR3 protein: CASSPRGTTDTQYF

J gene: TRBJ2-3
V gene: TRBV15
CDR3 protein: CATSRGGTDTQYF

J gene: TRBJ1-4
V gene: TRBV19
CDR3 protein: CASSTRVRNEKLFF

J gene: TRBJ1-5
V gene: TRBV10-3
CDR3 protein: CAISESRRDSNQPQHF

J gene: TRBJ1-2
V gene: TRBV18
CDR3 protein: CASSPGQVYGYTF

J gene: TRBJ1-1
V gene: TRBV9
CDR3 protein: CASSESSWNAAFF

J gene: TRBJ1-3
V gene: TRBV7-9
CDR3 protein: CASSLALGNTIYF

J gene: TRBJ2-2
V gene: TRBV9
CDR3 protein: CASSVGAANTGELFF

J gene: TRBJ1-5
V gene: TRBV28
CDR3 protein: CASSLPDGALDMPQHF

J gene: TRBJ2-3
V gene: TRBV29-1
CDR3 protein: CSVVGGTDTQYF

J gene: TRBJ2-5
V gene: TRBV5-6
CDR3 protein: CASSLQGQETQYF

J gene: TRBJ1-1
V gene: TRBV7-2
CDR3 protein: CASRHRAMNTEAFF

J gene: TRBJ2-5
V gene: TRBV2
CDR3 protein: CASSERAKAKTQYF

J gene: TRBJ2-1
V gene: TRBV5-1
CDR3 protein: CASSHGLAGNNEQFF

J gene: TRBJ1-1
V gene: TRBV7-3
CDR3 protein: CASSSLDRGSKNTEAFF

J gene: TRBJ1-4
V gene: TRBV18
CDR3 protein: CASSLAINEKLFF

J gene: TRBJ2-1
V gene: TRBV2
CDR3 protein: CASSEARDSPSLDSYNEQFF

J gene: TRBJ2-3
V gene: TRBV7-8
CDR3 protein: CATFAAGAQRTDTQYF

J gene: TRBJ2-5
V gene: TRBV2
CDR3 protein: CASSAQEETQYF

J gene: TRBJ1-4
V gene: TRBV5-1
CDR3 protein: CASSPLPGPGEKLFF

J gene: TRBJ1-3
V gene: TRBV4-1
CDR3 protein: CASSQDQVQAYTIYF

J gene: TRBJ1-2
V gene: TRBV28
CDR3 protein: CASSALGLQPGEGYTF

J gene: TRBJ1-1
V gene: TRBV6-5
CDR3 protein: CASSYSTGRNTEAFF